The rows below give T cell receptor beta chains drawn from one sample of a study of T cell repertoires in cytomegalovirus infection. These TCRs' antigens remain unknown. TCRdb ran MiXCR on the reads and lists one entry per CDR3 protein. The sample has some 800,000 distinct CDR3 sequences, over 25% seen once. Material: cultured CD8+ T cells from PBMCs, obtained from culture after CMV antigen stimulation. These receptors were taken from a human donor in good health (CMV status not recorded). Some clones in this sample may be carry-over from other donors' samples. Both conserved end residues are part of each CDR3. A D gene is named only where the DNA matches it firmly. Expanded clones are given a class, and other clones once, few, many or no size at all.

j_call v_call clone_size d_call cdr3_nt cdr3_aa
TRBJ2-1 TRBV6-5 many TRBD2 TGTGCCAGCAGTTACCCCGCTAGCGGGGTCTATGAGCAGTTCTTC CASSYPASGVYEQFF
TRBJ2-5 TRBV9 few TRBD2 TGTGCCAGCAGCGTAGAGGGAGGGTATGAAGAGCGGACCCAGTACTTC CASSVEGGYEERTQYF
TRBJ1-5 TRBV6-6 few NA TGTGCCATCCTCTGGTCCCGGGACTTCGTCAATCAGCCCCAGCATTTT CAILWSRDFVNQPQHF
TRBJ1-1 TRBV10-3 NA NA TGTGCCATCAGTGAGTCCGCGGCCATGAACACTGAAGCTTTCTTT CAISESAAMNTEAFF
TRBJ1-2 TRBV27 few TRBD1 TGTGCCAGCAGTTTATCTGGGACAGGGGGCAATGGCTACACCTTC CASSLSGTGGNGYTF
TRBJ2-3 TRBV12-3/TRBV12-4 NA NA TGTGCCAGCAGTTCGGAGCCCGGGGGCAGCACAGATACGCAGTATTTT CASSSEPGGSTDTQYF
TRBJ1-5 TRBV6-1 many NA TGTGCCAGCAGCCCGCCCGCAAGGGAACCCCAGCATTTT CASSPPAREPQHF
TRBJ2-3 TRBV10-3 NA NA TGTGCCATCAGTCCCGGACAGTTATCACAAGATACGCAGTATTTT CAISPGQLSQDTQYF
TRBJ1-4 TRBV7-6 many NA TGTGCCAGCAGCTTTAAGACTGTTCCAGATGAAAAACTGTTTTTT CASSFKTVPDEKLFF
TRBJ2-2 TRBV7-6 many NA TGTGCCAGCAGTTGGGGGAGCGGGGAGCTGTTTTTT CASSWGSGELFF
TRBJ2-5 TRBV7-6 many TRBD2 TGTGCCAGCAGCTTAGCAGTAGCGGGGGGAAAAGAGACCCAGTACTTC CASSLAVAGGKETQYF
TRBJ1-1 TRBV19 NA NA TGTGCCAGTAGATCAGGGTCAGGGGCTGGAACTGAAGCTTTCTTT CASRSGSGAGTEAFF
TRBJ1-6 TRBV7-2 many NA TGTGCCAGCAGCTTAGGTCGTGCGAATTCACCCCTCCACTTT CASSLGRANSPLHF
TRBJ2-7 TRBV27 NA NA TGTGCCAGCAGTTTATCTGGGGGCGGATACGAGCAGTACTTC CASSLSGGGYEQYF
TRBJ1-5 TRBV7-9 few NA TGTGCCAGCAGCTTAGCGGGGGATAACAATCAGCCCCAGCATTTT CASSLAGDNNQPQHF
TRBJ2-7 TRBV27 few NA TGTGCCAGCAGTTTCGAGGGGTACTCCTACGAGCAGTACTTC CASSFEGYSYEQYF
TRBJ1-1 TRBV7-9 NA NA TGTGCCAGCAGCTCTGGGGGGGGTCGGAATTTCACTGAAGCTTTCTTT CASSSGGGRNFTEAFF
TRBJ1-2 TRBV6-5 few NA TGTGCCAGCAGTTACGCCGGGACTTTGTGGGGCTACACCTTC CASSYAGTLWGYTF
TRBJ2-3 TRBV6-1 few TRBD1 TGTGCCAGCAGTCCTACAGGGGACAGCACAGATACGCAGTATTTT CASSPTGDSTDTQYF
TRBJ2-1 TRBV2 NA NA TGTGCCAGCGCCTTTGGATCCGACGCCGGCTCCTACAATGAGCAGTTCTTC CASAFGSDAGSYNEQFF
TRBJ1-5 TRBV19 few NA TGTGCCAGTAGTATAACAGGGCGCAATCAGCCCCAGCATTTT CASSITGRNQPQHF
TRBJ2-5 TRBV2 few NA TGTGCCACCCGGGGACGTAGAGAGACCCAGTACTTC CATRGRRETQYF
TRBJ1-4 TRBV7-6 many NA TGTGCCAGCAGCTTCGCCGCGGACCGTAAAAAAGATGAAAAACTGTTTTTT CASSFAADRKKDEKLFF